The present entry profiles one T cell receptor beta chain with its context. Unique molecular identifiers were attached to individual cDNA molecules within the library. TCRdb called the RACE reads again in MiXCR, with one record for every CDR3 protein. The repertoire includes some 96,000 distinct CDR3 sequences, approximately 8.6% of them detected once, and more than 2% sits in the top ten. CDR1 and CDR2 from the germline V gene are MNHEY and SVGEGT. This CDR3 is built from 12 residues. Trimming removed 6 bases from V and 7 bases from J, with 13 bases in between. This record belongs to a study of human T cells and chemical hapten exposure. Study context: Affected patients, primarily female, had alopecia areata, totalis or universalis. TCR yields differed between samples (mainly from small differences in pooled library volume).

The time point denotes: patch test 2, 6 weeks after DPC sensitization. Treatment of the sample: therapeutic diphenylcyclopropenone sensitization with weekly scalp DPC. The authors extracted total RNA from unfractionated whole blood. The genes are TRBV6-2 or TRBV6-3 and TRBJ2-7, with D unclear. This receptor was taken from a woman aged 35 to 49 with alopecia areata. Some clones in this sample may be carry-over from other donors' samples. The sequencing here drew on whole blood, taken in connection with sensitization to the hapten diphenylcyclopropenone (DPC). The CDR3 is CASRRTALEQYF. CDR3 DNA: TGTGCCAGCAGGCGGACCGCCTTGGAGCAGTACTTC.